Reported below is one T cell receptor beta chain. Its specificity is unknown. This sample was included in a study of CD8 T cells in ankylosing spondylitis. Trimming at V came to 2 bases and at J to 8 bases, leaving 8 bases not matched to a gene. The CDR3 sequence is 15 residues long. Germline CDR1 is SGHVS and CDR2 is FQNEAQ. Study-level results: Certain motif variants had earlier been reported in reactive arthritis synovial fluid and blood. Reported data indicate significant enrichment of disease-linked clones within matched ankylosing spondylitis synovial fluid.

TCRdb reprocessed the 5' RACE reads via MiXCR and lists one record per CDR3 protein. The repertoire holds a few hundred thousand distinct CDR3 sequences, with 20% to 25% as singletons. The chain combines TRBV7-8 with TRBJ2-2; 7 positions match TRBD2. Sequencing input: blood, either unsorted or a sorted T cell fraction (not recorded which). The receptor's source is a female donor with ankylosing spondylitis or in good health (not recorded which). CDR3 nucleotides: TGTGCCAGCAGCTTAATGGTGGCGGGGGTTGGGGAGCTGTTTTTT. It translates to CASSLMVAGVGELFF.